This T cell receptor (beta chain) is drawn from a study of T-cell memory formation after mild COVID-19. Study-wide background: Clusters were largely donor specific. Study results and caveats: Researchers found some responding clones in pre-infection memory, a sign that cross-reactive memory joined. While clones contracting from day 15 to 85 were balanced between CD4 and CD8, later expanders leaned CD4+.

TCRdb re-derived calls from the 5' RACE reads in MiXCR, one entry per CDR3 protein. The repertoire has approximately 560,000 distinct CDR3 sequences, about 18% of them found once; the top ten carry just over 8%. Note on this clonotype: Its matching antigen is unknown.

V was pared by 0 bases and J by 4 bases, with 7 bases between. The CDR3 is 14 residues long. Germline-derived CDR1 and CDR2 are SGHRS and YFSETQ. The rearrangement joins TRBV5-1 to TRBJ2-2; no clear D gene. Sequenced sample: PBMCs or a T cell subset sorted from them (not recorded which). The source of this sequence is an adult woman who had mild COVID-19 (a few samples of this study predate the infection). Cell type and time point are not known. CDR3 in amino acids: CASSLERRTGELFF. The CDR3 DNA reads as TGCGCCAGCAGCTTGGAACGACGCACCGGGGAGCTGTTTTTT.